The rows below give T cell receptor beta chains drawn from one sample of a study of radiation and T cells in renal cell carcinoma. Clones were sequenced by immunoSEQ multiplex PCR, and TCRdb holds only the in-frame ones, with some missing. The table includes about 83,000 clones, approximately 87% detected once. Source: blood, taken from a patient whose treatment included radiotherapy and nephrectomy. These receptors all come from a woman aged 60-75 years with renal cell carcinoma. Each CDR3 is given with its conserved first and last residue. A D gene is named only where the DNA matches it firmly. A clone size is listed for some rows: how often the clone was seen (once, few, many), or a class if it is expanded.

>TRBJ2-7|-|TRBV9|TRBD2
TGTGCCAGCAGAAAACTAGCGGGAGCGGGAGAGCAGTACTTC
CASRKLAGAGEQYF
>TRBJ1-2|-|TRBV19|-
TGTGCCAGTAGTAATCAGGGACAAATAATCTATGGCTACACCTTC
CASSNQGQIIYGYTF
>TRBJ2-1|-|TRBV27|TRBD1
TGTGCCAGCAGTTTATTACAGGGGATCGCCTACAATGAGCAGTTCTTC
CASSLLQGIAYNEQFF
>TRBJ1-5|-|TRBV4-2|-
TGTGCCAGCAGCCAAGTCCTCGGGGAGCCCCAGCATTTT
CASSQVLGEPQHF
>TRBJ1-1|-|TRBV7-8|-
TGTGCCAGCAGCTTAGACAGCCGGTCCACTGAAGCTTTCTTT
CASSLDSRSTEAFF
>TRBJ2-5|-|TRBV7-2|-
TGTGCCAGCAGCTCGGACAGTAACCAAGAGACCCAGTACTTC
CASSSDSNQETQYF
>TRBJ2-3|-|TRBV28|TRBD1
TGTGCCAGCAGCAAACAGGGGGCTAATACGCAGTATTTT
CASSKQGANTQYF
>TRBJ2-6|-|TRBV18|TRBD1
TGTGCCAGCTCACCACAGGGGGACAGGGGGATATCTGGGGCCAACGTCCTGACTTTC
CASSPQGDRGISGANVLTF
>TRBJ1-2|-|TRBV2|-
TGTGCCAGCAAGCCGCGAGGACTGACTAACTATGGCTACACCTTC
CASKPRGLTNYGYTF
>TRBJ1-5|-|TRBV5-4|-
TGTGCCAGCAGCCAAGACTCACTAGGGAGCGGTCAGCCCCAGCATTTT
CASSQDSLGSGQPQHF
>TRBJ1-1|few|TRBV5-8|-
TGTGCCAGCAGCTTGGTATGGGACCGGGAAGCTTTCTTT
CASSLVWDREAFF
>TRBJ2-7|-|TRBV11-2|TRBD1
TGTGCCAGCAGCTTGGACAGGGTTTCCTACGAGCAGTACTTC
CASSLDRVSYEQYF
>TRBJ2-7|-|TRBV7-2|-
TGTGCCAGCAGCTCCAGGGATAGCTACGAGCAGTACTTC
CASSSRDSYEQYF
>TRBJ1-2|few|TRBV11-2|-
TGTGCCAGCAGCCCACTTAGAACAGGGACTGGCTACACCTTC
CASSPLRTGTGYTF
>TRBJ2-3|-|TRBV28|TRBD1
TGTGCCAGCAGTTCCGACAGGGCGGTCCAAGATACGCAGTATTTT
CASSSDRAVQDTQYF
>TRBJ1-1|-|TRBV11-2|-
TGTGCCAGCAGCTTACCAGGCGGGAGCACTGAAGCTTTCTTT
CASSLPGGSTEAFF
>TRBJ1-1|-|TRBV27|-
TGTGCCAGCAGTTTTCTCCCACTCGGGGAGAACACTGAAGCTTTCTTT
CASSFLPLGENTEAFF
>TRBJ1-6|few|TRBV19|-
TGTGCCAGTAGTGTTGGACATGAAATTAATTCACCCCTCCACTTT
CASSVGHEINSPLHF
>TRBJ2-1|-|TRBV4-1|-
TGCGCCAGCAGCCAAGTGGGCAATGAGCAGTTCTTC
CASSQVGNEQFF
>TRBJ2-3|-|TRBV29-1|-
TGCAGCGCACAAGAGAGCACAGATACGCAGTATTTT
CSAQESTDTQYF
>TRBJ1-1|-|TRBV5-4|-
TGTGCCAGCAGCTCCAGGGTGAACACTGAAGCTTTCTTT
CASSSRVNTEAFF
>TRBJ1-2|-|TRBV5-8|-
TGTGCCAGCAGCCCCAAGTCAGTCTATGGCTACACCTTC
CASSPKSVYGYTF
>TRBJ1-5|-|TRBV11-3|-
TGTGCCAGCAGCTTAGAGAGGGGCCATAGCAATCAGCCCCAGCATTTT
CASSLERGHSNQPQHF
>TRBJ2-1|-|TRBV30|TRBD2
TGTGCCTGGAGCCGGAGGGAAGCGGGAGTAAGTGAGCAGTTCTTC
CAWSRREAGVSEQFF
>TRBJ2-7|-|TRBV7-2|-
TGTGCCAGCAGCTTAGGACACTTCGAGCAGTACTTC
CASSLGHFEQYF
>TRBJ1-3|-|TRBV18|-
TGTGCCAGCTCACCGGCCCCGGTGAGTGGAAACACCATATATTTT
CASSPAPVSGNTIYF
>TRBJ2-1|once|TRBV6-5|TRBD2
TGTGCCAGCAGTATTAGCGGGGTTGCCTACAATGAGCAGTTCTTC
CASSISGVAYNEQFF
>TRBJ1-5|once|TRBV6-5|-
TGTGCCAGCAGTGGAATGGTAGGGTGGATGCAGCCCCAGCATTTT
CASSGMVGWMQPQHF
>TRBJ2-7|-|TRBV28|-
TGTGCCAGCAGTCTCGGGTCAGGGGTGTCCTACGAGCAGTACTTC
CASSLGSGVSYEQYF
>TRBJ2-6|-|TRBV13|-
TGTGCCAGCAGCTTCAGGGGTTCCCGCTCTGGGGCCAACGTCCTGACTTTC
CASSFRGSRSGANVLTF
>TRBJ2-5|-|TRBV19|TRBD2
TGTGCCAGTAGTATCCGGACCTCGGGGGGGCCCTCAGAGACCCAGTACTTC
CASSIRTSGGPSETQYF
>TRBJ1-5|-|TRBV6-1|-
TGTGCCAGCACACCCCGGGGGCATAGCAATCAGCCCCAGCATTTT
CASTPRGHSNQPQHF
>TRBJ1-5|-|TRBV5-4|-
TGTGCCAGCAGCTTGGCCGGCGGCAATCAGCCCCAGCATTTT
CASSLAGGNQPQHF
>TRBJ2-7|-|TRBV6-1|TRBD1
TGTGCCAGCAGTGAAGCGCTTAAGGGGGCAAACTACGAGCAGTACTTC
CASSEALKGANYEQYF
>TRBJ2-7|few|TRBV27|TRBD2
TGTGCCAGCAGTTTATTCTACTCGGGACTAAGCGGCGTACCCGAGCAGTACTTC
CASSLFYSGLSGVPEQYF
>TRBJ1-2|-|TRBV5-4|-
TGTGCCAGCAGCTTGGTTGCAACAATGGGGGACTATGGCTACACCTTC
CASSLVATMGDYGYTF
>TRBJ2-4|-|TRBV28|-
TGTGCCAGCAGTTCCGGGCTGCCGCGGTACTTC
CASSSGLPRYF
>TRBJ2-3|-|TRBV5-1|TRBD1
TGCGCCAGCAGCTTGGGGACAGGCGCAGATACGCAGTATTTT
CASSLGTGADTQYF
>TRBJ1-1|once|TRBV27|-
TGTGCCAGCAGTCTAGGGGGGGACCCGGAAGCTTTCTTT
CASSLGGDPEAFF
>TRBJ1-5|-|TRBV5-5|TRBD1
TGTGCCAGCAGGCGAGCCGGGACAGGGAATCAGCCCCAGCATTTT
CASRRAGTGNQPQHF
>TRBJ1-1|-|TRBV28|-
TGTGCCAGCGCTGCCTATGAATCGAACACTGAAGCTTTCTTT
CASAAYESNTEAFF
>TRBJ1-2|-|TRBV28|-
TGTGCCAGCAGACGGGACCCGGGACCCTATGGCTACACCTTC
CASRRDPGPYGYTF
>TRBJ2-1|-|TRBV9|-
TGTGCCAGCAGCACCAACCGAGGGGGGTTGGGTGTACATGAGCAGTTCTTC
CASSTNRGGLGVHEQFF
>TRBJ1-2|-|TRBV29-1|-
TGCAGCGTTGTGGGGGGGCCGTATGGCTACACCTTC
CSVVGGPYGYTF
>TRBJ1-6|-|TRBV5-8|-
TGTGCCAGCAGCCCGGACCCTTCCTATAATTCACCCCTCCACTTT
CASSPDPSYNSPLHF
>TRBJ1-1|-|TRBV19|TRBD1
TGTGCCAGTGCACTAGGACAGGGGGCGAACACTGAAGCTTTCTTT
CASALGQGANTEAFF
>TRBJ2-3|-|TRBV5-1|-
TGCGCCAGCAGCCTACCGGAGGGGGACAGCACAGATACGCAGTATTTT
CASSLPEGDSTDTQYF
>TRBJ2-5|-|TRBV11-2|-
TGTGCCAGCAGCTCAAGTGGGTTTCGGTACCAAGAGACCCAGTACTTC
CASSSSGFRYQETQYF
>TRBJ2-3|-|TRBV29-1|-
TGCAGCGTTGCCGGAGGAAACACAGATACGCAGTATTTT
CSVAGGNTDTQYF
>TRBJ2-7|-|TRBV27|TRBD2
TGTGCCAGCAGTTTTACTAGCGGGAGTTCGCAGTACTTC
CASSFTSGSSQYF
>TRBJ1-2|-|TRBV28|-
TGTGCCAGCCGAGTCGACAGCGACTATGGCTACACCTTC
CASRVDSDYGYTF
>TRBJ2-2|once|TRBV28|TRBD2
TGTGCCAGCAGTTTTGTGGGAGGGGATATCGGGGAGCTGTTTTTT
CASSFVGGDIGELFF
>TRBJ2-7|-|TRBV27|-
TGTGCCAGCAGTTTAAAGGTCGTATACGAGCAGTACTTC
CASSLKVVYEQYF
>TRBJ1-2|-|TRBV6-1|-
TGTGCCAGCAGGAGACAGGATTATGGCTACACCTTC
CASRRQDYGYTF
>TRBJ1-5|-|TRBV28|-
TGTGCCAGCAGTTTAAAGCCCGACGATAGCAATCAGCCCCAGCATTTT
CASSLKPDDSNQPQHF